The 26 T cell receptor beta chains below all came from one sample that was sequenced in a study of cytomegalovirus exposure and HLA in healthy donors. Primers included in the PCR were 60 Vbeta and 13 Jbeta primers. Measured with immunoSEQ multiplex PCR; TCRdb has only the in-frame clones, and not every one. This listing includes about 58,000 clones. Sequenced sample: PBMCs. These TCRs come from a woman aged 18-29 years in good health and CMV-seronegative.

This chain joins TRBV28 and TRBJ2-7; possible D gene TRBD2, 5 bases. Germline values: CDR1 MDHEN, CDR2 SYDVKM. With 3 bases removed from V and 0 bases from J, the gap between germline ends came to 12 bases. The CDR3 length is 15 residues. This chain's CDR3 is CASSLSGYRSYEQYF. The CDR3 DNA reads TGTGCCAGCAGTTTGTCGGGGTATCGCTCCTACGAGCAGTACTTC.

V usage is TRBV6-5 and J usage is TRBJ2-6; no clear D. Trimming removed 5 bases from V and 0 bases from J, with 5 bases in between. Per the germline V gene, CDR1 is MNHEY and CDR2 is SVGAGI. This CDR3 is built from 14 residues. Written as DNA, the CDR3 is TGTGCCAGCAGTAAACTCTCTGGGGCCAACGTCCTGACTTTC. This gives the protein CASSKLSGANVLTF.

This chain uses TRBV6-1 with TRBJ2-1, with 11 positions matching TRBD2. V shed 0 bases, J shed 5 bases, and the junction held 0 bases outside the gene matches. CDR1 MNHNS and CDR2 SASEGT come from the germline V gene. CDR3 length: 15 amino acids. This chain's CDR3 is CASSEASGGDNEQFF. In nucleotides, the CDR3 is TGTGCCAGCAGTGAAGCTAGCGGGGGGGACAATGAGCAGTTCTTC.

The chain carries TRBV19 and TRBJ1-5; D remains ambiguous. CDR3 length: 16 residues. CDR1 is LNHDA, CDR2 SQIVND, per germline (reference sequence). V dropped 0 bases and J dropped 4 bases, with 13 bases sitting between them. The CDR3, as DNA: TGTGCCAGTAGTATAGACCCGGGAAGGGAGAATCAGCCCCAGCATTTT. Translation: CASSIDPGRENQPQHF. The whole variable domain, remainder taken from reference TRBV19 and TRBJ1-5, is DGGITQSPKYLFRKEGQNVTLSCEQNLNHDAMYWYRQDPGQGLRLIYYSQIVNDFQKGDIAEGYSVSREKKESFPLTVTSAQKNPTAFYLCASSIDPGRENQPQHFGDGTRLSIL.

The chain carries TRBV18 and TRBJ1-1, with 11 nucleotides matching TRBD1. Germline V CDR1 and CDR2: KGHSH, LQKENI. The V gene end was trimmed by 5 bases and the J gene end by 4 bases; junction bases not matched to a gene: 9. There are 16 residues in the CDR3. CDR3 sequence reads: CASSSDGTGGITEAFF. CDR3 sequence (DNA): TGTGCCAGCTCAAGCGACGGGACAGGGGGTATCACTGAAGCTTTCTTT.

The V call is TRBV5-1, the J call TRBJ2-1; D might be TRBD2 (5 bases). The CDR3 covers 15 residues. CDR1 is SGHRS, CDR2 YFSETQ, per germline. V was shortened by 4 bases and J by 4 bases, with 15 bases between the two germline ends. In DNA form, the CDR3 reads TGCGCCAGCAGCCTCGGTAGTGGGAGATACAATGAGCAGTTCTTC. It is translated as CASSLGSGRYNEQFF.

This chain links TRBV5-1 with TRBJ1-4, with D hard to call. V lost 7 bases to trimming and J lost 7 bases, with 14 bases between them. Germline values: CDR1 SGHRS, CDR2 YFSETQ. The CDR3 is 13 amino acids. The CDR3: CASGEVLGEKLFF. The CDR3 bases are TGCGCCAGCGGAGAAGTACTGGGTGAAAAACTGTTTTTT. Full variable domain (rest looked up from reference TRBV5-1 and TRBJ1-4): KAGVTQTPRYLIKTRGQQVTLSCSPISGHRSVSWYQQTPGQGLQFLFEYFSETQRNKGNFPGRFSGRQFSNSRSEMNVSTLELGDSALYLCASGEVLGEKLFFGSGTQLSVL.

The chain joins TRBV2 to TRBJ1-2; D is possibly TRBD1 (5 bases). CDR1 SNHLY and CDR2 FYNNEI come from the germline V gene. V shed 2 bases and J shed 5 bases, with 12 bases lying between them. The CDR3 sequence is 14 residues long. The CDR3 region has the DNA TGTGCCAGCAGTGAACAGGGTTCTACGTATGGCTACACCTTC. Its protein product is CASSEQGSTYGYTF.

The rearrangement uses TRBV28 and TRBJ1-1, with 7 positions matching TRBD1. Germline V gene sequence: CDR1 MDHEN, CDR2 SYDVKM. Germline trimming cut 6 bases from V and 5 bases from J; bases unmatched to any gene: 9. This CDR3 is built from 14 residues. CDR3 amino acids: CASRGTGVGTEAFF. The CDR3 DNA is TGTGCCAGCAGAGGTACAGGGGTTGGGACTGAAGCTTTCTTT.

The V gene is TRBV5-6, the J gene TRBJ1-4; D possibly corresponds to TRBD1 (6 bases). CDR3 length: 13 residues. CDR1 is SGHDT, CDR2 YYEEEE, per germline. The V end was cut by 4 bases, the J end by 8 bases, with 12 bases between. CDR3 bases: TGTGCCAGCAGCCCAGGGGTCAACGAAAAACTGTTTTTT. This codes for CASSPGVNEKLFF.

V gene TRBV5-1 combines with J gene TRBJ1-5; D call uncertain. CDR1 is SGHRS, CDR2 YFSETQ, per germline. The CDR3 is 14 amino acids. The ends were cut back, 1 base at V and 5 bases at J, with 10 bases in the middle. The CDR3 protein is CASSLSGGDQPQHF. DNA for the CDR3: TGCGCCAGCAGCTTGTCAGGAGGAGATCAGCCCCAGCATTTT. The entire variable domain, with the rest obtained from reference TRBV5-1 and TRBJ1-5, is as follows: KAGVTQTPRYLIKTRGQQVTLSCSPISGHRSVSWYQQTPGQGLQFLFEYFSETQRNKGNFPGRFSGRQFSNSRSEMNVSTLELGDSALYLCASSLSGGDQPQHFGDGTRLSIL.

This chain connects TRBV29-1 to TRBJ1-2, with D tentatively TRBD1 (5 bases). The germline gives CDR1 SQVTM, CDR2 ANQGSEA. The CDR3 spans 14 residues. V was cut by 4 bases and J by 3 bases, with 15 bases left in between. CDR3 residues: CSVGRADSYYGYTF. CDR3 coding DNA: TGCAGCGTTGGAAGAGCTGACAGCTACTATGGCTACACCTTC.

The V call is TRBV2, the J call TRBJ1-2, with D tentatively TRBD1 (6 bases). There are 15 residues in the CDR3. The ends were cut back, 3 bases at V and 6 bases at J, with 17 bases in the middle. Germline assignment: CDR1 SNHLY and CDR2 FYNNEI. The CDR3 protein is CASSDRDKGVHGYTF. The CDR3 region has the DNA TGTGCCAGCAGTGATAGGGACAAAGGGGTTCATGGCTACACCTTC.

This chain links TRBV2 with TRBJ1-2; 8 bases match TRBD1. CDR1 is SNHLY and CDR2 is FYNNEI in the germline V gene. CDR3 length: 15 residues. The V and J ends lost 4 bases and 4 bases, in that order; junction bases with no gene match: 8. The CDR3 DNA reads as TGTGCCAGCAGTGCTTTACAGGGGGAAGTCTATGGCTACACCTTC. Encoded protein: CASSALQGEVYGYTF.

The J gene is TRBJ1-5, the V gene TRBV4-1; the D is unclear. The CDR3 length is 15 residues. The V gene's germline CDR1 is MGHRA and CDR2 YSYEKL. V lost 2 bases, J lost 11 bases, and 19 bases lay in between. The DNA for the CDR3 is TGCGCCAGCAGCCAAACACCAAGGGCGGGTGAGGCCCAGCATTTT. Its protein product is CASSQTPRAGEAQHF.

The chain links TRBV4-1 to TRBJ2-2, with D possibly being TRBD1 (5 bases). The germline gives CDR1 MGHRA, CDR2 YSYEKL. V lost 4 bases and J lost 3, with 21 bases in between. There are 18 residues in the CDR3. CDR3 protein: CASSPLGVSARDTGELFF. As DNA, the CDR3 is TGCGCCAGCAGCCCCTTAGGGGTGAGTGCCCGGGACACCGGGGAGCTGTTTTTT.

CDR3 nucleotide sequence: TGCGCCAGCAGCTTGGCCGGGGGTCGGGGGTACGAGCAGTACTTC. Translation: CASSLAGGRGYEQYF. The gene calls are TRBV5-1 and TRBJ2-7; weak D call: TRBD2 (6 bases). V was clipped by 0 bases and J by 4 bases, with 14 bases between them. This CDR3 has 15 amino acids. Germline assignment: CDR1 SGHRS and CDR2 YFSETQ.

The CDR3 protein is CASSSWTGTNTEAFF. The CDR3 nucleotides are TGCGCCAGCAGCTCGTGGACAGGGACAAACACTGAAGCTTTCTTT. The chain links TRBV5-1 to TRBJ1-1; 8 bases are a match to TRBD1. Germline V gene sequence: CDR1 SGHRS, CDR2 YFSETQ. After removal of 3 bases from V and 2 bases from J, the junction contained 6 bases not matched to a gene. There are 15 residues in the CDR3.

The chain recombines TRBV6-6 with TRBJ1-3, with a weak D call TRBD1 (6 bases). Germline CDR1 MNHNY, CDR2 SVGAGI (reference sequence). The length of the CDR3 is 14 residues. V was clipped by 6 bases and J by 1 base, with 10 bases between them. CDR3 protein: CASSPQGSGNTIYF. The CDR3 region has the DNA TGTGCCAGCAGCCCTCAGGGGTCTGGAAACACCATATATTTT.

This chain connects TRBV27 to TRBJ1-4; TRBD1 matches at 7 bases. In germline, CDR1 is MNHEY, CDR2 SMNVEV (reference sequence). The length of the CDR3 is 14 residues. J was trimmed by 8 bases and V by 4 bases; bases with no gene match: 7. CDR3 protein: CASSSQGNEEKLFF. CDR3 in DNA: TGTGCCAGCAGTTCACAGGGGAACGAGGAAAAACTGTTTTTT.

The chain is built from TRBV9 and TRBJ1-3, with D unresolved. Trimming took off 1 base at V and 4 bases at J, with 6 bases between the two ends. The CDR3 totals 13 residues. Germline loops: CDR1 SGDLS, CDR2 YYNGEE. The CDR3 DNA reads as TGTGCCAGCAGCGTACAGGCCGGAAACACCATATATTTT. This translates into CASSVQAGNTIYF.

This chain links TRBV5-1 with TRBJ2-1; D possibly corresponds to TRBD2 (5 bases). Deletions cut 3 bases from V and 6 bases from J, with 10 bases between. This CDR3 contains 13 residues. Germline CDR1 reads SGHRS; CDR2 reads YFSETQ. CDR3 sequence (DNA): TGCGCCAGCAGCTCCCTAGCAGGCAATGAGCAGTTCTTC. It yields the protein CASSSLAGNEQFF.

The chain employs TRBV2 and TRBJ1-2; D is unresolved. The CDR3 is 13 residues long. The V and J ends lost 8 bases and 5 bases respectively, with 15 bases between them. Germline values: CDR1 SNHLY, CDR2 FYNNEI. The CDR3 DNA sequence: TGTGCCAGCCTCCTAGACGGGAAGTATGGCTACACCTTC. This translates into CASLLDGKYGYTF. The full variable domain, in which reference TRBV2 and TRBJ1-2 provide the parts outside the CDR3, is EPEVTQTPSHQVTQMGQEVILRCVPISNHLYFYWYRQILGQKVEFLVSFYNNEISEKSEIFDDQFSVERPDGSNFTLKIRSTKLEDSAMYFCASLLDGKYGYTFGSGTRLTVV.

The V and J genes are TRBV15 and TRBJ1-2; 11 nucleotides align to TRBD1. Germline CDR1 LNHNV, CDR2 YYDKDF (reference sequence). This CDR3 is built from 14 residues. Germline trimming cut 0 bases from V and 8 bases from J; bases unmatched to any gene: 2. The CDR3 DNA follows: TGTGCCACCAGCAGAGACCGGACAGGGGGCGGCTACACCTTC. Residues: CATSRDRTGGGYTF.

The chain employs TRBV7-8 and TRBJ1-1, with D perhaps matching TRBD1 (6 bases). This CDR3 spans 15 amino acids. Trimming took off 5 bases at V and 0 bases at J, with 13 bases between the two ends. Germline values: CDR1 SGHVS, CDR2 FQNEAQ. This chain's CDR3 is CASSLGWTVNTEAFF. In DNA form, the CDR3 reads TGTGCCAGCAGCCTTGGTTGGACAGTGAACACTGAAGCTTTCTTT.

The V and J genes are TRBV5-4 and TRBJ2-1; 9 nucleotides line up with TRBD2. V was pared by 7 bases and J by 8 bases, with 13 bases of the junction left unmatched. Germline lookup yields CDR1 SGHNT and CDR2 YYREEE (reference sequence). CDR3 length: 15 amino acids. DNA for the CDR3: TGTGCCAGCCTTATGATGGCTAGCGGGGAAGATGAGCAGTTCTTC. Translating gives CASLMMASGEDEQFF.